The 27 T cell receptor beta chains in this list originate from one sample, sequenced in a study of T cell responses to AZD1222 COVID-19 vaccine. Data came from immunoSEQ multiplex PCR; TCRdb stores just in-frame clones and leaves some out. The profile shows some 110,000 clones, roughly nine tenths of them singletons. The sample in question was peripheral blood, obtained 28 days after the second AZD1222 dose. The origin of the receptors is an adult who received the AZD1222 COVID-19 vaccine.

This chain connects TRBV10-1 to TRBJ2-3; D might be TRBD2 (6 bases). Germline V lookup: CDR1 WNHNN, CDR2 SYGVQD (reference sequence). The CDR3 totals 15 residues. V was pared by 4 bases and J by 3 bases, with 14 bases between. The CDR3 region has the DNA TGCGCCAGCAGTGGGAGCGGGCCGAGTACAGATACGCAGTATTTT. Translating gives CASSGSGPSTDTQYF.

This chain connects TRBV15 to TRBJ1-1, with 10 bases identical to TRBD1. CDR3 size: 16 residues. V shed 0 bases, J shed 7 bases, and the junction held 8 bases outside the gene matches. The germline CDR1 and CDR2 sequences are LNHNV and YYDKDF (reference sequence). The CDR3 coding sequence is TGTGCCACCAGCAGAGATCAAGAGGGACAGGGGTTTGAAGCTTTCTTT. Its translation: CATSRDQEGQGFEAFF.

This rearrangement joins TRBV2 to TRBJ1-5; D is ambiguous. This CDR3 is 14 amino acids long. V lost 1 base to trimming and J lost 3 bases, with 7 bases between them. From germline, CDR1 is SNHLY and CDR2 FYNNEI. In DNA form, the CDR3 reads TGTGCCAGCAGTGAAGGAGGGAACAATCAGCCCCAGCATTTT. This sequence encodes CASSEGGNNQPQHF.

The chain uses TRBV10-3 and TRBJ1-1; possibly TRBD1 for D (6 bases). This CDR3 has 14 amino acids. Germline V lookup: CDR1 ENHRY, CDR2 SYGVKD. Trimming took off 9 bases at V and 0 bases at J, with 14 bases between the two ends. The CDR3, as DNA: TGTGCCATAAAGGACAGCCACCTGAACACTGAAGCTTTCTTT. This translates into CAIKDSHLNTEAFF.

V gene TRBV28 combines with J gene TRBJ2-1; TRBD1 might be the D (6 bases). There are 13 residues in the CDR3. V was cut by 9 bases and J by 4 bases, with 13 bases left in between. Germline loops: CDR1 MDHEN, CDR2 SYDVKM. CDR3: CASKGGSYNEQFF. In DNA, the CDR3 is TGTGCCAGTAAAGGGGGTTCTTACAATGAGCAGTTCTTC.

The CDR3 DNA is TGTGCCAGCAGCCGGGGTGGAAACACCATATATTTT. Residues: CASSRGGNTIYF. The chain recombines TRBV9 with TRBJ1-3; unclear D gene. In germline, CDR1 is SGDLS, CDR2 YYNGEE. The CDR3 runs 12 residues. Between the trimmed V and J ends, which lost 4 bases and 3 bases, there was a span of 5 bases.

The gene calls are TRBV6-5 and TRBJ1-2, with 7 bases identical to TRBD1. CDR1 MNHEY and CDR2 SVGAGI come from the germline V gene. The CDR3 is made up of 16 amino acids. Trimming took 0 bases from V and 6 from J; bases not matched to a gene: 10. CDR3: CASSYSQGVSADGYTF. As DNA, the CDR3 is TGTGCCAGCAGTTACTCCCAGGGGGTGAGTGCTGATGGCTACACCTTC.

The chain joins TRBV18 to TRBJ1-5; D not certain. From germline, CDR1 is KGHSH and CDR2 LQKENI. Deletions cut 2 bases from V and 2 bases from J, with 13 bases between. The CDR3 runs 16 residues. CDR3 in amino acids: CASSPVFQFGNQPQHF. The CDR3 coding sequence is TGTGCCAGCTCACCAGTGTTTCAATTCGGCAATCAGCCCCAGCATTTT. The variable domain in full, completed from reference TRBV18 and TRBJ1-5, reads NAGVMQNPRHLVRRRGQEARLRCSPMKGHSHVYWYRQLPEEGLKFMVYLQKENIIDESGMPKERFSAEFPKEGPSILRIQQVVRGDSAAYFCASSPVFQFGNQPQHFGDGTRLSIL.

The rearrangement links TRBV14 to TRBJ2-3; D unclear. This CDR3 has 14 residues. Germline V gives CDR1 SGHDN, CDR2 FVKESK. V lost 0 bases, J lost 0 bases, and 4 bases lay in between. The chain's CDR3 is CASSQDYSTDTQYF. The CDR3 DNA sequence: TGTGCCAGCAGCCAAGATTACAGCACAGATACGCAGTATTTT.

CDR3 DNA sequence: TGTGCCAGCAGCTCCAGACAGGACGGAGGCGAGCAGTACTTC. As protein: CASSSRQDGGEQYF. The J gene is TRBJ2-7, the V gene TRBV7-2; TRBD1 is a possible D gene (6 bases). Trimming cost V 4 bases and J 6 bases, with 16 bases left between them. The CDR3 has 14 residues. Germline V gene lookup returns CDR1 SGHTA and CDR2 FQGNSA.

This clone has only one observation. This chain joins TRBV14 and TRBJ2-2; D gene uncertain. Germline V gene data show CDR1 as SGHDN and CDR2 as FVKESK. V lost 0 bases and J 5 bases, leaving 16 bases between the germline ends. This CDR3 contains 17 residues. The chain's CDR3 is CASSQDPPAAQTGELFF. CDR3 nucleotide sequence: TGTGCCAGCAGCCAAGACCCCCCCGCGGCGCAAACCGGGGAGCTGTTTTTT.

The chain has TRBV18 and TRBJ2-1, with D possibly matching TRBD2 (5 bases). CDR1 is KGHSH and CDR2 is LQKENI in the germline V gene. This CDR3 spans 15 amino acids. Trimming cost V 3 bases and J 0 bases, with 9 bases left between them. The DNA for the CDR3 is TGTGCCAGCTCACCGAACGGGGACTCCTACAATGAGCAGTTCTTC. This sequence encodes CASSPNGDSYNEQFF.

The chain links TRBV28 to TRBJ2-3; no clear D gene. Germline CDR1 MDHEN, CDR2 SYDVKM. The ends were cut back, 5 bases at V and 3 bases at J, with 24 bases in the middle. This CDR3 has 18 amino acids. CDR3 bases: TGTGCCAGCAGTCCAGTAGGGTCAGGTAGGATTAAGACAGATACGCAGTATTTT. Translating it yields CASSPVGSGRIKTDTQYF.

As DNA, the CDR3 is TGTGCCAGCAGCCAAGGTGGGACAGCCTACGAGCAGTACTTC. Its protein product is CASSQGGTAYEQYF. The chain joins TRBV3-1 (or the pseudogene TRBV3-2) to TRBJ2-7; 7 bases fit TRBD1. The V segment lost 1 base and the J segment 2 bases; nucleotides outside the gene matches: 2. Germline V lookup: CDR1 LGHDT, CDR2 YNNKEL (reference sequence). The CDR3 runs 14 residues.

The chain's CDR3 is CASSLADPGQPNTEAFF. Here the CDR3 DNA reads TGTGCCAGCAGTTTGGCCGACCCGGGACAGCCAAACACTGAAGCTTTCTTT. This chain links TRBV28 with TRBJ1-1; 7 bases align to TRBD1. Trimming removed 3 bases from V and 2 bases from J; junction bases left unmatched: 12. Germline CDR1 reads MDHEN; CDR2 reads SYDVKM. This CDR3 is built from 17 residues.

This sequence joins TRBV5-1 and TRBJ2-3; 10 nucleotides line up with TRBD2. With V trimmed by 4 bases and J by 2 bases, 4 bases remained unmatched. The CDR3 loop spans 15 amino acids. The germline V gene has CDR1 SGHRS and CDR2 YFSETQ. The CDR3 is CASSEGTSDTDTQYF. The CDR3 region has the DNA TGCGCCAGCAGCGAAGGGACTAGCGACACAGATACGCAGTATTTT.

The chain combines TRBV28 with TRBJ1-4; possible D gene TRBD1, 6 bases. The CDR3 consists of 12 residues. The V gene's germline CDR1 is MDHEN and CDR2 SYDVKM. V was pared by 7 bases and J by 8 bases, with 11 bases between. CDR3 loop: CASNRGGEKLFF. The CDR3 bases are TGTGCCAGCAATAGGGGGGGGGAAAAACTGTTTTTT. The variable domain in full, completed from reference TRBV28 and TRBJ1-4, reads DVKVTQSSRYLVKRTGEKVFLECVQDMDHENMFWYRQDPGLGLRLIYFSYDVKMKEKGDIPEGYSVSREKKERFSLILESASTNQTSMYLCASNRGGEKLFFGSGTQLSVL.

This clone has only one observation. This chain joins TRBV6-5 and TRBJ2-1; D not certain. Germline V lookup: CDR1 MNHEY, CDR2 SVGAGI. Trimming stripped 0 bases from V and 7 bases from J, with 13 bases between. The CDR3 extends over 15 amino acids. In DNA, the CDR3 is TGTGCCAGCAGTTACTCCCGACGGATCTTGAATGAGCAGTTCTTC. It translates to CASSYSRRILNEQFF.

The rearrangement joins TRBV5-1 to TRBJ1-1, with D unclear. The CDR3 sequence is 16 residues long. V lost 0 bases and J lost 5, with 17 bases in between. CDR1 SGHRS and CDR2 YFSETQ come from the germline V gene. CDR3: CASSLDLFSEETEAFF. CDR3 nucleotides: TGCGCCAGCAGCTTGGATCTCTTTTCCGAAGAGACTGAAGCTTTCTTT. Looking up the rest from reference TRBV5-1 and TRBJ1-1 gives the full variable domain: KAGVTQTPRYLIKTRGQQVTLSCSPISGHRSVSWYQQTPGQGLQFLFEYFSETQRNKGNFPGRFSGRQFSNSRSEMNVSTLELGDSALYLCASSLDLFSEETEAFFGQGTRLTVV.

J is TRBJ1-1 and V is TRBV11-1; D is unclear. The CDR3 is 14 amino acids. Trimming cost V 2 bases and J 0 bases, with 7 bases left between them. Germline V gene data show CDR1 as SGHAT and CDR2 as FQDESV (reference sequence). The CDR3, as DNA: TGTGCCAGCAGCTTAAGGCGGTTGAACACTGAAGCTTTCTTT. Its translation: CASSLRRLNTEAFF.

This chain connects TRBV28 to TRBJ1-2, with 7 positions matching TRBD1. The CDR3 contains 15 residues. The V and J ends lost 4 bases and 7 bases, in that order; junction bases with no gene match: 12. Germline CDR1 reads MDHEN; CDR2 reads SYDVKM. CDR3 region: CASSSRGRGVGGYTF. In nucleotides, the CDR3 is TGTGCCAGCAGTTCTAGGGGGCGCGGTGTGGGTGGCTACACCTTC.

In this sample, this clone turned up once. The rearrangement links TRBV5-1 to TRBJ1-2; 8 bases are a match to TRBD1. In germline, CDR1 is SGHRS, CDR2 YFSETQ. Trimming at V came to 4 bases and at J to 7 bases, leaving 6 bases not matched to a gene. The CDR3 spans 13 residues. CDR3 region: CASSNTGGSGYTF. The DNA of the CDR3 is TGCGCCAGCAGCAACACAGGGGGAAGTGGCTACACCTTC.

The chain joins TRBV30 to TRBJ1-4; D is ambiguous. Trimming took 3 bases from V and 8 from J, leaving 7 bases between them. CDR3 length equals 11 residues. Germline V gene sequence: CDR1 GTSNPN, CDR2 SVGIG (reference sequence). The CDR3 sequence: CAWSPREKLFF. The CDR3 DNA sequence: TGTGCCTGGAGCCCACGGGAAAAACTGTTTTTT.

The chain joins TRBV18 to TRBJ2-7, with 9 bases identical to TRBD2. The V gene's germline CDR1 is KGHSH and CDR2 LQKENI. With V trimmed by 5 bases and J by 0 bases, 5 bases remained unmatched. The CDR3 covers 15 residues. CDR3 bases: TGTGCCAGCTCATCCGGGACTAGCTTCTCCTACGAGCAGTACTTC. This sequence encodes CASSSGTSFSYEQYF. Supplemented by reference TRBV18 and TRBJ2-7, the full variable domain reads NAGVMQNPRHLVRRRGQEARLRCSPMKGHSHVYWYRQLPEEGLKFMVYLQKENIIDESGMPKERFSAEFPKEGPSILRIQQVVRGDSAAYFCASSSGTSFSYEQYFGPGTRLTVT.

The chain is built from TRBV4-1 and TRBJ1-4; D gene unclear. The length of the CDR3 is 15 residues. Trimming shortened V by 4 bases and J by 4 bases, and 13 bases separated the two germline ends. Germline-derived CDR1 and CDR2 are MGHRA and YSYEKL. The CDR3: CASSLTVNLNEKLFF. For the CDR3, the DNA is TGCGCCAGCAGCCTCACGGTGAACCTTAATGAAAAACTGTTTTTT.

The chain combines TRBV10-3 with TRBJ2-5, with 8 positions matching TRBD2. The ends lost 6 bases at V and 2 bases at J; junction bases unmatched: 8. The CDR3 length is 15 residues. Looked up from germline, CDR1 is ENHRY and CDR2 is SYGVKD. CDR3 DNA sequence: TGTGCCATCAGCGGAGCGGGAGTAGGACAAGAGACCCAGTACTTC. This encodes CAISGAGVGQETQYF.

The CDR3 DNA follows: TGTGCCAGCAGCTTAGCGCTCTCCAGCACAGATACGCAGTATTTT. This codes for CASSLALSSTDTQYF. This chain connects TRBV7-9 to TRBJ2-3; D gene ambiguous. Between the trimmed V and J ends, which lost 0 bases and 0 bases, there was a span of 7 bases. The CDR3 contains 15 residues. Germline loops: CDR1 SEHNR, CDR2 FQNEAQ (reference sequence).